This T cell receptor beta chain was sequenced during a study of T cells after yellow fever vaccination. Germline CDR1 reads SGHTA; CDR2 reads FQGTGA. V lost 5 bases, J lost 3 bases, and 17 bases lay in between. This CDR3 spans 16 amino acids. In making TCR cDNA, 5'RACE template switching added a universal primer site and UMIs to it. TCRdb re-derived calls from the 5' RACE reads in MiXCR, one entry per CDR3 protein. The sample carries 150,000 to 200,000 distinct CDR3 sequences, roughly 9.6% recorded once. The clonotype comes from a man in his late teens or twenties who received the YFV17D yellow fever vaccine. The V and J genes are TRBV7-3 and TRBJ2-1, with a weak D call TRBD2 (5 bases). This sample comprised CD8+ T cells sorted from PBMCs, obtained 15 days after the yellow fever booster vaccination. The CDR3 protein is CASSNTPGRYYNEQFF. CDR3 in DNA: TGTGCCAGCAGCAATACTCCGGGGAGATACTACAATGAGCAGTTCTTC.